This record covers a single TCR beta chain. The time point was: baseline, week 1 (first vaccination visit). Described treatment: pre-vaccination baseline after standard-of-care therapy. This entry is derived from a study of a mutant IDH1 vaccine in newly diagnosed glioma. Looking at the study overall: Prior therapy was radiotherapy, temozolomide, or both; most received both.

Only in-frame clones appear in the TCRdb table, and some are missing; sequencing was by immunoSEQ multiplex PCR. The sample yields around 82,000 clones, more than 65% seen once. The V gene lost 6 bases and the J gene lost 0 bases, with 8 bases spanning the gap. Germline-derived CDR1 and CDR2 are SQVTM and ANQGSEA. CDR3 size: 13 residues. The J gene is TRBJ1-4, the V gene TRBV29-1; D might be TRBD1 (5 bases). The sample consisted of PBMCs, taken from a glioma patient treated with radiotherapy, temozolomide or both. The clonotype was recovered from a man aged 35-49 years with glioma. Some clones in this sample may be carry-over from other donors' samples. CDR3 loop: CSVQDATNEKLFF. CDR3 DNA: TGCAGCGTACAGGATGCAACTAATGAAAAACTGTTTTTT.